This T cell receptor (beta chain) was sequenced for a study of cytomegalovirus exposure and HLA in healthy donors (dated by TCRdb to 2017 to 2019). Regarding the research as a whole: According to a later analysis, the 120 or so validation repertoires were produced on the same platform as the 700 or so repertoires of the first cohort. Besides the first cohort of 666 subjects, a separate validation cohort made up of over 95 different subjects was used. To predict cytomegalovirus infection status, the study brought together high-throughput TCR immunosequencing, statistical association of individual TCRs with disease status, and machine learning. The aim of the study was to test whether cataloging public T cell receptors could identify signatures of past pathogen exposure.

Concerning this clone: The antigen this receptor binds is unknown. No much larger clonotype is one base removed from it; base qualities were not supplied.

What the study reported, not specific to this receptor: Most TCR sequences were seen in very few donors, while some public TCRs were found in many individuals. In a later analysis, TCRs clustered in the first cohort were found to also tend to co-occur in the roughly 130 validation repertoires, with 94% of cluster scores above 0. In vitro tests confirmed that a few of the cytomegalovirus-associated TCR beta chains recognize cytomegalovirus antigens. It was suggested by the authors that the approach could potentially be generalized to other disease states and immunological phenotypes. A later analysis had no HLA typing for the validation cohort, so co-occurrence there was scored across all 130 or so repertoires. The classifier was reported to diagnose cytomegalovirus status with high specificity and sensitivity in both the original and validation cohorts. A total of fewer than 200 TCR beta chains were listed by the study as associated with cytomegalovirus.

Separate from the approximately 670-subject first cohort, the validation cohort of roughly 120 subjects was the group to which the donors belonged. Library method: the immunoSEQ multiplex PCR assay. The source study handled its data this way. A statistical classification framework was built for diagnosing cytomegalovirus status from the catalog of TCR beta chain sequences. TCRdb obtained this table from immuneACCESS and retained in-frame rearrangements with V and J assigned. These tables miss some clones; where compared with another copy, unresolved V genes account for less than half of the shortfall, and the remainder is unexplained. V and J calls and clone size are as listed in that table; D and trimming were resolved from the DNA. For this sample there are around 300,000 clones; approximately 86% appear just once. The top ten clones comprise 0.95% to 1.1% of the sample. Inclusive of the bounding cysteine and phenylalanine, the CDR3 is 14 residues long. Just CDR3 DNA is preserved here, 42 bases in frame from base 1. The trim is 11 bases for V and 0 bases for J, with a gap of 16 bases between the germline ends. The CDR1 and CDR2 encoded by the germline V gene are MGHDK and SYGVNS.

This TCR was recovered from a woman younger than 35 in good health and CMV-seronegative. The chain is assembled from TRBV25-1 and TRBJ1-1; there is no confident call for the D gene. The sequencing input was PBMCs. The DNA sequence is TGTGCCTCCCCCCGGGGAGTGGTGAACACTGAAGCTTTCTTT. Its translation is CASPRGVVNTEAFF.